These T cell receptor beta chains were read from a single sample in a study of shared clonotypes between healthy human individuals. Sequenced by immunoSEQ multiplex PCR; TCRdb stores in-frame clones only, minus some. There are millions of clones in the sample; approximately 94% occur only once, and 1% to 1.3% lies in the top ten. The sequenced material came from naive CD8+ T cells sorted from blood. Source of these receptors: a man younger than 30 in good health. Each CDR3 is given with its conserved first and last residue. Fields, in order: J gene, V gene, clone size, D gene, CDR3 protein, CDR3 DNA. D genes are given only for firm matches. Clone size is stated in some rows and not others, as once, few, many or a class when expanded.

>TRBJ2-7|TRBV27|-|-
CAYDKSYEQYF
TGTGCCTACGATAAGTCCTACGAGCAGTACTTC
>TRBJ1-3|TRBV27|-|-
CASSFIPLSGNTIYF
TGTGCCAGCAGTTTCATCCCGCTCTCTGGAAACACCATATATTTT
>TRBJ2-3|TRBV5-6|-|-
CASSSSGSTDTQYF
TGTGCCAGCAGCTCCTCGGGGAGCACAGATACGCAGTATTTT
>TRBJ2-2|TRBV28|-|-
CASSFRVPGELFF
TGTGCCAGCAGTTTCAGGGTCCCCGGGGAGCTGTTTTTT
>TRBJ2-3|TRBV4-3|-|-
CASSQGLLDTQYF
TGCGCCAGCAGCCAAGGTTTGTTGGATACGCAGTATTTT
>TRBJ1-4|TRBV5-4|-|TRBD1
CASSLDRGEEKLFF
TGTGCCAGCAGCTTGGACAGGGGTGAGGAAAAACTGTTTTTT
>TRBJ2-7|TRBV11-2|once|-
CASSFGGVTYEQYF
TGTGCCAGCAGCTTCGGCGGGGTTACCTACGAGCAGTACTTC
>TRBJ2-7|TRBV9|-|TRBD2
CASSPTSGGLPNEQYF
TGTGCCAGCAGCCCTACTAGCGGGGGCCTCCCTAACGAGCAGTACTTC
>TRBJ1-2|TRBV25-1|-|-
CASSEVGGYGYTF
TGTGCCAGCAGTGAAGTAGGAGGATATGGCTACACCTTC
>TRBJ2-7|TRBV29-1|-|-
CSVELAERSSYEQYF
TGCAGCGTTGAGTTAGCAGAAAGGAGCTCCTACGAGCAGTACTTC
>TRBJ1-2|TRBV6-5|-|-
CASSPGGTPNYGYTF
TGTGCCAGCAGTCCGGGGGGGACGCCTAACTATGGCTACACCTTC
>TRBJ1-2|TRBV4-3|-|-
CASSHVEGNYGYTF
TGCGCCAGCAGCCACGTGGAGGGAAACTATGGCTACACCTTC
>TRBJ1-1|TRBV27|-|TRBD1
CASSPGGENTEAFF
TGTGCCAGCAGTCCAGGGGGCGAGAACACTGAAGCTTTCTTT
>TRBJ2-3|TRBV6-5|-|TRBD2
CASSLAGVPDTQYF
TGTGCCAGCAGTCTAGCGGGAGTGCCAGATACGCAGTATTTT
>TRBJ2-7|TRBV6-5|once|-
CASSYRGVDYEQYF
TGTGCCAGCAGTTACCGCGGGGTCGACTACGAGCAGTACTTC
>TRBJ2-5|TRBV4-1|-|-
CASSQQRDGPQETQYF
TGCGCCAGCAGCCAGCAACGGGACGGACCCCAAGAGACCCAGTACTTC